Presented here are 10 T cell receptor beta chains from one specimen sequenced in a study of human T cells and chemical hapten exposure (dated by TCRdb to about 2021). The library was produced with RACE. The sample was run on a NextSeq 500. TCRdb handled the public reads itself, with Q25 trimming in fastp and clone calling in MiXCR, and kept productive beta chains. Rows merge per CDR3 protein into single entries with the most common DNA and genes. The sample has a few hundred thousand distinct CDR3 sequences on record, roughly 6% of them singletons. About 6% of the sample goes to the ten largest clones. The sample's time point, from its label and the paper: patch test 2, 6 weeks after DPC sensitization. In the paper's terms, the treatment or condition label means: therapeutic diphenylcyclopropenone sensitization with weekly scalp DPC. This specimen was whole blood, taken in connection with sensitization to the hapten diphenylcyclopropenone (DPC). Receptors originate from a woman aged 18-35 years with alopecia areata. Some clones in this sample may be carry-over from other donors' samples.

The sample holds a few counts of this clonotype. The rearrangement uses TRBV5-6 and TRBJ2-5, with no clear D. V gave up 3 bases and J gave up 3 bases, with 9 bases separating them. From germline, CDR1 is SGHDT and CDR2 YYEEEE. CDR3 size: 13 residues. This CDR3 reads CASSYDFKETQYF. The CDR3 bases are TGTGCCAGCAGCTATGACTTCAAAGAGACCCAGTACTTC.

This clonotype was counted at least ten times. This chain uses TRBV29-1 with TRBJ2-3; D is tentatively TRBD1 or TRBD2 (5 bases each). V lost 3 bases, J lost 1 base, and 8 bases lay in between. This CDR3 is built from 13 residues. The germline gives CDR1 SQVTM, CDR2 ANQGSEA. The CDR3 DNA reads TGCAGCGTTGATTGGGACGGCACAGATACGCAGTATTTT. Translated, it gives CSVDWDGTDTQYF.

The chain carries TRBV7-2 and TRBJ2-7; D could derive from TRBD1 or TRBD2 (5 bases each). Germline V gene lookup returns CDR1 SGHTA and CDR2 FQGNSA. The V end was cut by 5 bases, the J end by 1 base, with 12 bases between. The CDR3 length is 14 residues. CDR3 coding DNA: TGTGCCAGCAGCCCGATGGGACCATCCTACGAGCAGTACTTC. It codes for CASSPMGPSYEQYF.

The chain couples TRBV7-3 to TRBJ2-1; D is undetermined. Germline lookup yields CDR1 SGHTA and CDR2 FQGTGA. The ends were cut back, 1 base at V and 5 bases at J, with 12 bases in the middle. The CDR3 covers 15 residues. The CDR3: CASSLRPEWNNEQFF. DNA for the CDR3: TGTGCCAGCAGCTTAAGACCTGAATGGAACAATGAGCAGTTCTTC.

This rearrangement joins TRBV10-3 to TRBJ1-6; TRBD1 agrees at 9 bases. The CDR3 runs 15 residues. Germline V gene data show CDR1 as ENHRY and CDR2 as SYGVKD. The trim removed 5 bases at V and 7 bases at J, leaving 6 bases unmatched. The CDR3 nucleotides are TGTGCCATCAGTACCCCCGGGACAGGGAATTCACCCCTCCACTTT. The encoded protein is CAISTPGTGNSPLHF.

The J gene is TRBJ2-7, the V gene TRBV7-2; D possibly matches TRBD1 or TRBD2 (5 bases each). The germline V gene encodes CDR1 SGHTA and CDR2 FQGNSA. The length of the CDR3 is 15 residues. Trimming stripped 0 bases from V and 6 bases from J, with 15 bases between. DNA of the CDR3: TGTGCCAGCAGCTTAGCCCCCGGAGGTAGGGGCGAGCAGTACTTC. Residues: CASSLAPGGRGEQYF.

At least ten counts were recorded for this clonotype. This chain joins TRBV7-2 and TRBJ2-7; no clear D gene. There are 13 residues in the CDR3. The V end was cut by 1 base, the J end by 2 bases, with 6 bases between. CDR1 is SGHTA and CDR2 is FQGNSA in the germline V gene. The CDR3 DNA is TGTGCCAGCAGCTTAGGGTCGACCTACGAGCAGTACTTC. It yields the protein CASSLGSTYEQYF.

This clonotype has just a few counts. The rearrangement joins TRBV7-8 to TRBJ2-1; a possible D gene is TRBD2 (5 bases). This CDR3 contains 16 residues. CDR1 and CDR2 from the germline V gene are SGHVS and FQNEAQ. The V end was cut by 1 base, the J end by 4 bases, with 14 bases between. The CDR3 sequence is CASSLGLASRYNEQFF. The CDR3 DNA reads TGTGCCAGCAGCTTAGGTCTGGCTAGCCGATACAATGAGCAGTTCTTC.

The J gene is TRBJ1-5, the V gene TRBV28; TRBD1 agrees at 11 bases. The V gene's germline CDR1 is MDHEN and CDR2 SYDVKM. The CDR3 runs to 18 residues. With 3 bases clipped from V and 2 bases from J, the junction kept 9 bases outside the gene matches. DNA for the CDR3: TGTGCCAGCAGTTTTTATAGGACAGGGGGCAGGGGCAATCAGCCCCAGCATTTT. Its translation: CASSFYRTGGRGNQPQHF.

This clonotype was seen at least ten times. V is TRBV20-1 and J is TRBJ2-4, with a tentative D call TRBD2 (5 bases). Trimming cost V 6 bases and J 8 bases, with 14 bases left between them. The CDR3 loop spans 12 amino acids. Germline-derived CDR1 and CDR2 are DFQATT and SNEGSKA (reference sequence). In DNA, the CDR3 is TGCAGTGCCGCCCCCCGGGGTGACATTCAGTACTTC. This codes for CSAAPRGDIQYF.